These T cell receptor beta chains were read from a single sample in a study of OX40 agonist ivuxolimab in advanced cancers. Using immunoSEQ multiplex PCR, the repertoire was profiled, and TCRdb retains in-frame clones only, with some absent. The sample lists 90,000 to 100,000 clones, approximately 91% occurring once. The input for sequencing was CD4+ or CD8+ T cells sorted from blood, taken in a trial of the OX40 agonist ivuxolimab. These receptors were taken from an adult with an advanced solid tumor such as melanoma, head and neck, liver or kidney cancer. Each CDR3 is given with its conserved first and last residue. A D gene is named only where the DNA matches it firmly. Rows give clone size only sometimes, using once, few, many, or a class for an expanded clone.

j_gene	abundance	d_gene	v_gene	CDR3nt	CDR3aa
TRBJ2-1	.	.	TRBV7-4	TGTGCCAGCAGCCTCGGTAGGACGAGGAATGAGCAGTTCTTC	CASSLGRTRNEQFF
TRBJ2-1	.	.	TRBV9	TGTGCCAGCAGCGAGACCCCTGGGGATGAGCAGTTCTTC	CASSETPGDEQFF
TRBJ2-5	.	.	TRBV19	TGTGCCAGTAGTGCCGGACTACCACCAGGGACCCAGTACTTC	CASSAGLPPGTQYF
TRBJ1-1	.	TRBD1	TRBV6-5	TGTGCCAGCAGCCTCCAGGGGGGTATCTCTGAAGCTTTCTTT	CASSLQGGISEAFF
TRBJ1-1	.	.	TRBV19	TGTGCCAGTAGCGGGGGGGCCGGAGTCACTGAAGCTTTCTTT	CASSGGAGVTEAFF
TRBJ1-3	.	.	TRBV30	TGTGCCTGGACCCAACCGGGGGTTGGAAACACCATATATTTT	CAWTQPGVGNTIYF
TRBJ1-6	few	.	TRBV6-1	TGTGCCACCAGCCTACGGGGCGGTACCGATTCACCCCTCCACTTT	CATSLRGGTDSPLHF
TRBJ1-5	few	.	TRBV5-8	TGTGCCAGCAGCTTGGCTCTGGACACTCGAGGTTATCAGCCCCAGCATTTT	CASSLALDTRGYQPQHF
TRBJ2-5	.	TRBD1	TRBV5-1	TGCGCCAGCAGCTTGAAGGGACAGATGTCGGAGACCCAGTACTTC	CASSLKGQMSETQYF
TRBJ1-5	.	TRBD1	TRBV29-1	TGCAGCGTTACCGGGACAGGGGGATTTCCCCAGCATTTT	CSVTGTGGFPQHF
TRBJ2-1	.	.	TRBV4-2	TGTGCCAGCACCCCCGCCCTCCAAAGCCATGAGCAGTTCTTC	CASTPALQSHEQFF
TRBJ2-1	.	TRBD2	TRBV5-8	TGTGCCAGTATCCGACTAGCCCGGGCTGGGTTAGAGCAGTTCTTC	CASIRLARAGLEQFF
TRBJ1-1	.	TRBD1	TRBV7-6	TGTGCCAGCAGCTTTTGGACAGGGAGTAACACTGAAGCTTTCTTT	CASSFWTGSNTEAFF
TRBJ1-2	.	TRBD1	TRBV5-4	TGTGCCAGCAGCACCGGACAGGAGATTCTTGGCTACACCTTC	CASSTGQEILGYTF
TRBJ1-1	.	.	TRBV28	TGTGCCAGCAGTTCCCCTGAGCGGACTGAAGCTTTCTTT	CASSSPERTEAFF
TRBJ2-3	.	.	TRBV5-1	TGCGCCAGCAGCTTCCGGCAGGGTGGCACAGATACGCAGTATTTT	CASSFRQGGTDTQYF
TRBJ1-1	.	.	TRBV5-1	TGCGCCAGCAGTCTCAGCGCAGGACTGAACACTGAAGCTTTCTTT	CASSLSAGLNTEAFF
TRBJ1-1	.	.	TRBV2	TGTGCCAGCAGTTCCGACAGCAACACTGAAGCTTTCTTT	CASSSDSNTEAFF
TRBJ1-1	.	.	TRBV2	TGTGCCAGCAGGGGAGGAGCCAGAGGCACTGAAGCTTTCTTT	CASRGGARGTEAFF
TRBJ2-1	once	TRBD2	TRBV2	TGTGCCAGCAGTGGCGGGACTAGCGGAGCCGGGGAGCAGTTCTTC	CASSGGTSGAGEQFF
TRBJ1-3	.	.	TRBV9	TGTGCCAGCAGCTCACAGTCGTACTCTGGAAACACCATATATTTT	CASSSQSYSGNTIYF
TRBJ1-6	.	TRBD1	TRBV6-5	TGTGCCGTCCGCCGGGACAGGGGGAATTCACCCCTCCACTTT	CAVRRDRGNSPLHF
TRBJ2-1	.	.	TRBV5-1	TGCGCCAGCAGCTTGCAGGGGGGAGTCCGTAATGAGCAGTTCTTC	CASSLQGGVRNEQFF
TRBJ2-5	.	.	TRBV7-2	TGTGCCAGCAGCTTAGGGGGGCAGGGGACCCAGTACTTC	CASSLGGQGTQYF
TRBJ1-2	.	.	TRBV28	TGTGCCAGCAGCTCCGGGCGGAACTATGGCTACACCTTC	CASSSGRNYGYTF
TRBJ2-5	once	TRBD2	TRBV7-6	TGTGCCACCCAGGAAGGGAGCGGGAGTGGAGAGACCCAGTACTTC	CATQEGSGSGETQYF
TRBJ2-1	.	TRBD2	TRBV30	TGTGCCTGGAGTGTACGGGAGGACCTTGAGCAGTTCTTC	CAWSVREDLEQFF
TRBJ2-3	.	.	TRBV19	TGTGCCAGTAGAGTCACTAACACAGATACGCAGTATTTT	CASRVTNTDTQYF
TRBJ1-6	.	.	TRBV14	TGTGCCAGCAGCCAACCGGCGGGCCTCGCCGAGACTAATTCACCCCTCCACTTT	CASSQPAGLAETNSPLHF
TRBJ2-1	.	TRBD2	TRBV5-5	TGTGCCAGCAGCTTGGTAGCGGGAACCACCTGGGAGTTCTTC	CASSLVAGTTWEFF
TRBJ1-1	.	.	TRBV2	TGTGCCGGTCGTGGGGAGAACACTGAAGCTTTCTTT	CAGRGENTEAFF
TRBJ1-2	.	TRBD1	TRBV18	TGTGCCAGCTCACCAGAATATCGACAGGGGAATGGCTACACCTTC	CASSPEYRQGNGYTF
TRBJ2-3	.	.	TRBV7-6	TGTGCCAGCAGCCCCGGGCCCATCACAGATACGCAGTATTTT	CASSPGPITDTQYF
TRBJ2-1	.	.	TRBV9	TGTGCCAGCAGCGTGGACTACTACAATGAGCAGTTCTTC	CASSVDYYNEQFF
TRBJ2-5	.	.	TRBV7-2	TGTGCCAGCAGGTCTATGCCGGCCCTTGGGGCGAAAGAGACCCAGTACTTC	CASRSMPALGAKETQYF
TRBJ1-5	.	.	TRBV6-5	TGTGCCAGCAGACAGGGCAGCAATCAGCCCCAGCATTTT	CASRQGSNQPQHF
TRBJ2-1	.	TRBD1	TRBV18	TGTGCCAGCTCACTCGGGACAGGGAATAATGAGCAGTTCTTC	CASSLGTGNNEQFF
TRBJ1-5	.	TRBD1	TRBV19	TGTGCCAGTAGTACGACAGGGGGCCCTAATCAGCCCCAGCATTTT	CASSTTGGPNQPQHF
TRBJ2-1	.	.	TRBV30	TGTGCCTGGAAGGGCCAAGGGAGCTCCTACAATGAGCAGTTCTTC	CAWKGQGSSYNEQFF
TRBJ1-4	.	TRBD1	TRBV28	TGTGCCAGCAGTCCGACAGGGGCAAATGAAAAACTGTTTTTT	CASSPTGANEKLFF
TRBJ1-4	.	.	TRBV28	TGTGCCAGCGCGCGCTATGAAAAACTGTTTTTT	CASARYEKLFF
TRBJ2-1	.	TRBD2	TRBV7-8	TGTGCCAGCAGCTTGGGTGCCGGGACTAGCGGCTACAATGAGCAGTTCTTC	CASSLGAGTSGYNEQFF
TRBJ2-5	once	TRBD2	TRBV27	TGTGCCAGCAGTTTGGGCACCCGACTAGCGGGAGGGCCCGGAGAGACCCAGTACTTC	CASSLGTRLAGGPGETQYF
TRBJ2-2	.	.	TRBV6-5	TGTGCCAGCAGTTCGCAGATTAGTGGGAGGGAGCTGTTTTTT	CASSSQISGRELFF
TRBJ1-1	few	.	TRBV4-3	TGCGCCAGCAGCCGTAAGGGAGCCAGGGCGAGGGCTTTCTTT	CASSRKGARARAFF
TRBJ1-4	once	.	TRBV7-3	TGTGCCAGCAGCTTAACTGGGGGACCTAATGAAAAACTGTTTTTT	CASSLTGGPNEKLFF